This entry lists 13 T cell receptor beta chains sequenced from one sample in a study of lymphopenia after photon versus proton radiotherapy. Sequenced by immunoSEQ multiplex PCR; TCRdb stores in-frame clones only, minus some. The repertoire has 150,000 to 200,000 clones, roughly nine tenths of them found once; the top ten carry about 4.3%. The sample was peripheral blood, taken from a patient treated with photon-based radiotherapy. Receptors were obtained from a man aged 50-60 years with gastric cancer.

The chain has TRBV7-9 and TRBJ1-2; 8 nucleotides line up with TRBD1. The CDR3 consists of 14 residues. J was trimmed by 6 bases and V by 6 bases; bases with no gene match: 9. Germline lookup yields CDR1 SEHNR and CDR2 FQNEAQ (reference sequence). The CDR3 coding sequence is TGTGCCAGCAGATCGTCAGGGGGCGATGATGGCTACACCTTC. Its translation: CASRSSGGDDGYTF. The whole variable domain, filled in from reference TRBV7-9 and TRBJ1-2, reads DTGVSQNPRHKITKRGQNVTFRCDPISEHNRLYWYRQTLGQGPEFLTYFQNEAQLEKSRLLSDRFSAERPKGSFSTLEIQRTEQGDSAMYLCASRSSGGDDGYTFGSGTRLTVV.

A single count supports this clone. This rearrangement joins TRBV30 to TRBJ1-1; the D is unclear. This CDR3 contains 13 residues. Between the trimmed V and J ends, which lost 5 bases and 1 base, there was a span of 11 bases. Germline V gene lookup returns CDR1 GTSNPN and CDR2 SVGIG (reference sequence). The CDR3: CAWGKGPNTEAFF. The CDR3, as DNA: TGTGCCTGGGGAAAGGGCCCGAACACTGAAGCTTTCTTT. Looking up the rest from reference TRBV30 and TRBJ1-1 gives the full variable domain: SQTIHQWPATLVQPVGSPLSLECTVEGTSNPNLYWYRQAAGRGLQLLFYSVGIGQISSEVPQNLSASRPQDRQFILSSKKLLLSDSGFYLCAWGKGPNTEAFFGQGTRLTVV.

This chain uses TRBV29-1 with TRBJ2-1, with 7 bases aligning to TRBD2. The CDR3 length is 12 residues. Germline CDR1 reads SQVTM; CDR2 reads ANQGSEA. With 7 bases clipped from V and 5 bases from J, the junction kept 5 bases outside the gene matches. The CDR3, as DNA: TGCAGCGGGGGAGGGGCCAACAATGAGCAGTTCTTC. It specifies CSGGGANNEQFF.

This clone came up once. The J gene is TRBJ2-3, the V gene TRBV11-2; 10 bases map to TRBD1. Germline CDR1 SGHAT, CDR2 FQNNGV. CDR3 size: 14 residues. After removal of 7 bases from V and 4 bases from J, the junction contained 5 bases not matched to a gene. This CDR3 reads CASNPGQGSDTQYF. The CDR3 region has the DNA TGTGCCAGCAATCCGGGACAGGGGTCAGATACGCAGTATTTT.

V gene TRBV18 combines with J gene TRBJ2-2; unclear D gene. The CDR3 length is 15 residues. Germline V gene sequence: CDR1 KGHSH, CDR2 LQKENI. V lost 1 base and J 1 base, leaving 7 bases between the germline ends. The CDR3 nucleotides are TGTGCCAGCTCACCACAGGGTGTGAACACCGGGGAGCTGTTTTTT. Its translation: CASSPQGVNTGELFF.

This sequence joins TRBV15 and TRBJ2-5, with a weak D call TRBD2 (5 bases). This CDR3 region has 15 residues. The V end lost 0 bases, the J end lost 0 bases, and 8 bases lay between the germline ends. Germline values: CDR1 LNHNV, CDR2 YYDKDF (reference sequence). CDR3 sequence (DNA): TGTGCCACCAGCAGAGATCGGGGAGACCAAGAGACCCAGTACTTC. Translated, it gives CATSRDRGDQETQYF.

This clone was seen a single time. The chain employs TRBV13 and TRBJ2-7; a possible D gene is TRBD1 (5 bases). Trimming removed 5 bases at V and 3 bases at J, with 23 bases between. Germline V lookup: CDR1 PRHDT, CDR2 FYEKMQ (reference sequence). The CDR3 totals 17 residues. CDR3 nucleotide sequence: TGTGCCAGCAGCAGAACCCCCATGGGGCCGAGGATCTACGAGCAGTACTTC. Protein sequence: CASSRTPMGPRIYEQYF.

The chain combines TRBV6-5 with TRBJ2-1; D is possibly TRBD1 or TRBD2 (5 bases each). This CDR3 has 14 amino acids. V was clipped by 6 bases and J by 8 bases, with 17 bases between them. Germline CDR1 reads MNHEY; CDR2 reads SVGAGI. The CDR3 sequence is CASRGTLLDYEQFF. DNA of the CDR3: TGTGCCAGCAGGGGGACCCTCCTGGACTATGAGCAGTTCTTC.

The chain recombines TRBV21-1 with TRBJ2-7; the table assigns TRBD2, which was not confirmed against the DNA. TRBV21-1 is shown as a pseudogene. The length of the CDR3 is 19 residues. CDR3 sequence (DNA): TGTGCCAGCAGCAAAGGTGGGACTAGGAGTAACCATAGCTCCTACGAGCAGTACTTC. Translating gives CASSKGGTRSNHSSYEQYF.

The chain joins TRBV11-1 to TRBJ1-1, with D possibly being TRBD1 (6 bases). This CDR3 has 16 residues. Germline V CDR1 and CDR2: SGHAT, FQDESV (reference sequence). The V end lost 0 bases, the J end lost 4 bases, and 15 bases lay between the germline ends. The CDR3 nucleotides read TGTGCCAGCAGCTTAGCGGAGGGGGTTCGGCGCACTGAAGCTTTCTTT. It is translated as CASSLAEGVRRTEAFF.

This chain joins TRBV30 and TRBJ1-1; 9 bases align to TRBD1. V was clipped by 1 base and J by 1 base; unmatched bases: 19. Per the germline V gene, CDR1 is GTSNPN and CDR2 is SVGIG (reference sequence). The CDR3 contains 20 residues. CDR3 bases: TGTGCCTGGAGTGCCGCCCGACTTTTCGAGTGGACAGGGGCGAACACTGAAGCTTTCTTT. Translated, it gives CAWSAARLFEWTGANTEAFF.

The V and J genes are TRBV11-2 and TRBJ1-4, with 7 bases matching TRBD1. The CDR3 covers 19 residues. After removal of 1 base from V and 7 bases from J, the junction contained 18 bases not matched to a gene. Germline loops: CDR1 SGHAT, CDR2 FQNNGV. CDR3 amino acids: CASSLGRTGTALGTEKLFF. CDR3 nucleotides: TGTGCCAGCAGCTTAGGCCGGACCGGGACAGCTCTAGGGACTGAAAAACTGTTTTTT.

V and J are TRBV5-1 and TRBJ1-1; 9 nucleotides line up with TRBD1. The germline CDR1 and CDR2 sequences are SGHRS and YFSETQ. The CDR3 sequence is 14 residues long. The V segment lost 4 bases and the J segment 5 bases; nucleotides outside the gene matches: 6. CDR3 amino acids: CASSLTGGDTEAFF. In DNA form, the CDR3 reads TGCGCCAGCAGCCTCACAGGGGGCGATACTGAAGCTTTCTTT. Complete variable domain (other parts from reference TRBV5-1 and TRBJ1-1): KAGVTQTPRYLIKTRGQQVTLSCSPISGHRSVSWYQQTPGQGLQFLFEYFSETQRNKGNFPGRFSGRQFSNSRSEMNVSTLELGDSALYLCASSLTGGDTEAFFGQGTRLTVV.